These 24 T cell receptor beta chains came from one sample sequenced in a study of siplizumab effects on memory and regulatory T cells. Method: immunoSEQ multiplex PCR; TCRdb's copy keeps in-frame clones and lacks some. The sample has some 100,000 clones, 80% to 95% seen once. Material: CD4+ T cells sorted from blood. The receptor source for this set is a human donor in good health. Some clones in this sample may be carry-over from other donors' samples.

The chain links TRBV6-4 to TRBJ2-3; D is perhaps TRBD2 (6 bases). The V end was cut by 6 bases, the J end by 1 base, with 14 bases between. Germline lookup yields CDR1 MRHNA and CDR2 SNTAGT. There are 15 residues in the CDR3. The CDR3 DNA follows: TGTGCCAGCAGCCCAGTAGGCGGGGGCACAGATACGCAGTATTTT. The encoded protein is CASSPVGGGTDTQYF.

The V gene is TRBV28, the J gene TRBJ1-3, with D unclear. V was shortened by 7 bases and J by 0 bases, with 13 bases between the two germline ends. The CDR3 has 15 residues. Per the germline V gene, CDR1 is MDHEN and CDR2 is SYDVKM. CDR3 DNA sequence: TGTGCCAGCAATGATGGCAGCCACTCTGGAAACACCATATATTTT. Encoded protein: CASNDGSHSGNTIYF.

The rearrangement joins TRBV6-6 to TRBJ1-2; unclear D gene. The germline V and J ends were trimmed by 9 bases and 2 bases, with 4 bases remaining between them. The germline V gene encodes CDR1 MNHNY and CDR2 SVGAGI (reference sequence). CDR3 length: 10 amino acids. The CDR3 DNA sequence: TGTGCCAGAGGGAACTATGGCTACACCTTC. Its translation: CARGNYGYTF.

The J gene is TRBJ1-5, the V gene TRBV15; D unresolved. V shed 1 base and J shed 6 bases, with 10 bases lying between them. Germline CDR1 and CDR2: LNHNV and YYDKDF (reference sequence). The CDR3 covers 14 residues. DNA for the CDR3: TGTGCCACCAGCAGAGTAATTTCCGGTCAGCCCCAGCATTTT. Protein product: CATSRVISGQPQHF. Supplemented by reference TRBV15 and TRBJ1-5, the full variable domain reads DAMVIQNPRYQVTQFGKPVTLSCSQTLNHNVMYWYQQKSSQAPKLLFHYYDKDFNNEADTPDNFQSRRPNTSFCFLDIRSPGLGDTAMYLCATSRVISGQPQHFGDGTRLSIL.

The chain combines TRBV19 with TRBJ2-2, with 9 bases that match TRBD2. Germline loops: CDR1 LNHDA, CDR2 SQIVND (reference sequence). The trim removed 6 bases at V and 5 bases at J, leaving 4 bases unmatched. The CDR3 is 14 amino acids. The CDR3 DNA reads TGTGCCAGTAGGTTTAGCGGGAGTACCGGGGAGCTGTTTTTT. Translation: CASRFSGSTGELFF.

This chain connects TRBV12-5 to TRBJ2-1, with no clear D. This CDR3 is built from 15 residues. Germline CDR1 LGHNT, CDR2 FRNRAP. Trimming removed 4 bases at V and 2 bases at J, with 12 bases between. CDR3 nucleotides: TGTGCTAGTGGTTCAGGCACTACTACCTACAATGAGCAGTTCTTC. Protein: CASGSGTTTYNEQFF.

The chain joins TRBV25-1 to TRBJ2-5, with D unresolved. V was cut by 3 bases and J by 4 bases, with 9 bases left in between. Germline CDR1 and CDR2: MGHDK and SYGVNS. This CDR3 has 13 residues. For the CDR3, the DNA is TGTGCCAGCAGTGATGCCGGGCGAGAGACCCAGTACTTC. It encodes CASSDAGRETQYF.

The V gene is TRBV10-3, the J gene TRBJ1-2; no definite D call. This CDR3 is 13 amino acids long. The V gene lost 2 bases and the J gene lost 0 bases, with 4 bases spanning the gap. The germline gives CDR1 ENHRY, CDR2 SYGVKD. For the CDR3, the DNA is TGTGCCATCAGTGAGGATACTAACTATGGCTACACCTTC. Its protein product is CAISEDTNYGYTF.

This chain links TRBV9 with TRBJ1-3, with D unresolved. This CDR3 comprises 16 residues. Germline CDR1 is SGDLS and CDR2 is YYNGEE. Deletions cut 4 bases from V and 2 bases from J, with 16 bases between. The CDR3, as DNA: TGTGCCAGCAGCATTACTGACTCACCCACTGGAAACACCATATATTTT. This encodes CASSITDSPTGNTIYF. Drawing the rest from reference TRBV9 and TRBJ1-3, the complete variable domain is DSGVTQTPKHLITATGQRVTLRCSPRSGDLSVYWYQQSLDQGLQFLIQYYNGEERAKGNILERFSAQQFPDLHSELNLSSLELGDSALYFCASSITDSPTGNTIYFGEGSWLTVV.

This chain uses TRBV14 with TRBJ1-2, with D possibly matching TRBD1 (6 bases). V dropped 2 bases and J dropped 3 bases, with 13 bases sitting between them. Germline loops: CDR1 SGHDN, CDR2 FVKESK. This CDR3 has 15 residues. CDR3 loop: CASSQHNREDYGYTF. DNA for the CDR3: TGTGCCAGCAGCCAACACAACAGGGAAGACTATGGCTACACCTTC.

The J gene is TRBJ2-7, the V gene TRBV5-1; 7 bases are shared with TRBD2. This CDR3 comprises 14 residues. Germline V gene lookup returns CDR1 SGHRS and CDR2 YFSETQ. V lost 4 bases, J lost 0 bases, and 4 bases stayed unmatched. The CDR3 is CASSPRGGSYEQYF. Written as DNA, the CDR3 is TGCGCCAGCAGCCCCCGCGGGGGCTCCTACGAGCAGTACTTC.

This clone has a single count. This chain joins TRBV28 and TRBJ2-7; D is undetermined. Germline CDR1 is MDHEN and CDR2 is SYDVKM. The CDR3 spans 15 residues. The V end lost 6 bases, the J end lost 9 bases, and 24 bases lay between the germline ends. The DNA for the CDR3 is TGTGCCAGCAGCGCCGATACGAGCCATCTTGTAACGCAGTACTTC. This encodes CASSADTSHLVTQYF.

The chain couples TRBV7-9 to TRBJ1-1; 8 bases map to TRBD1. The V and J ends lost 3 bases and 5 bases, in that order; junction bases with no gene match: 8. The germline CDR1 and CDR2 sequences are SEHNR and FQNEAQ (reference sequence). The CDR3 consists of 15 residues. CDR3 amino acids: CASSFRTGGGTEAFF. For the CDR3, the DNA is TGTGCCAGCAGCTTCCGCACAGGGGGTGGAACTGAAGCTTTCTTT.

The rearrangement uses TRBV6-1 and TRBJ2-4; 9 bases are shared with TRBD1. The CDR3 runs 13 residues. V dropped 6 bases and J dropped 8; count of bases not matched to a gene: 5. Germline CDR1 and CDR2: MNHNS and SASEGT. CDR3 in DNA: TGTGCCAGCAGCCCGACAGGGGGAGACATTCAGTACTTC. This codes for CASSPTGGDIQYF.

The CDR3 DNA follows: TGTGCCAGCAGACTGGACAGGGGGGGCCAAGAGACCCAGTACTTC. Amino acids: CASRLDRGGQETQYF. The chain couples TRBV2 to TRBJ2-5; the match to TRBD1 covers 10 bases. Germline V gene data show CDR1 as SNHLY and CDR2 as FYNNEI. V dropped 6 bases and J dropped 1; count of bases not matched to a gene: 5. The CDR3 spans 15 residues.

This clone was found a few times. CDR3 sequence: CASSQMNTEAFF. CDR3 DNA: TGTGCCAGCAGCCAGATGAACACTGAAGCTTTCTTT. The chain is built from TRBV16 and TRBJ1-1; D is unclear. CDR1 KGHSY and CDR2 FQNENV come from the germline V gene. This CDR3 comprises 12 residues. V gave up 3 bases and J gave up 0 bases, with 2 bases separating them.

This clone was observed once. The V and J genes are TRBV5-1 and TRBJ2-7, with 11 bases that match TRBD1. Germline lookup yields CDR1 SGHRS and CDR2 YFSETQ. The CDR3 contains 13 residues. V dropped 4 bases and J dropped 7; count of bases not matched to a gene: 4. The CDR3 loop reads CASSGQGAWEQYF. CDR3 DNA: TGCGCCAGCAGCGGACAGGGGGCTTGGGAGCAGTACTTC.

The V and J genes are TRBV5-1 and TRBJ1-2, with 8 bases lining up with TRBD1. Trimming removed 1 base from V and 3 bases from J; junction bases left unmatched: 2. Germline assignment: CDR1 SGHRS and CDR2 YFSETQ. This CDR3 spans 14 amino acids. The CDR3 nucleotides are TGCGCCAGCAGCTTGCAGGGGGCCGACTATGGCTACACCTTC. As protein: CASSLQGADYGYTF.

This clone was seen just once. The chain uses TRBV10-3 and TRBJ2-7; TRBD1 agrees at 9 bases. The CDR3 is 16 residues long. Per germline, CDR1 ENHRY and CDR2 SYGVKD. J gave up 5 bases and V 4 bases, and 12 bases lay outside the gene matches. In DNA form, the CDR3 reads TGTGCCATCAGTGCACCACCGGGACAGGGTTCGGACGAGCAGTACTTC. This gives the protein CAISAPPGQGSDEQYF.

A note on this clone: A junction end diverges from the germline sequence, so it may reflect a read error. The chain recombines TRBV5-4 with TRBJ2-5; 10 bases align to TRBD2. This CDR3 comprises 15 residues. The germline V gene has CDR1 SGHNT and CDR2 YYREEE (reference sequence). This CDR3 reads CASSSKREGQKTQYF. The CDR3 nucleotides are TGTGCCAGCAGCTCAAAGCGGGAGGGCCAAAAGACCCAGTACTTC.

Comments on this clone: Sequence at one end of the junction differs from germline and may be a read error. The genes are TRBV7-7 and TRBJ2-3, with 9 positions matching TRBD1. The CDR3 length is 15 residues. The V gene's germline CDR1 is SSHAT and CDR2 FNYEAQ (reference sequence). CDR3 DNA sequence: TGTGCTAGCAGCCGTGGGACAGGGTGGGCAGATACGCAGTATTTT. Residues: CASSRGTGWADTQYF.

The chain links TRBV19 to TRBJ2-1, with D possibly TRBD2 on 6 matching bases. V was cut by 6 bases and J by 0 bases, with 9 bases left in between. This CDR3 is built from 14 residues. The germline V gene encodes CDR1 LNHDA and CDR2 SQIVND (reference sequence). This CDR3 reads CASRVAASYNEQFF. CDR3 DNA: TGTGCCAGTAGAGTAGCGGCCTCCTACAATGAGCAGTTCTTC.

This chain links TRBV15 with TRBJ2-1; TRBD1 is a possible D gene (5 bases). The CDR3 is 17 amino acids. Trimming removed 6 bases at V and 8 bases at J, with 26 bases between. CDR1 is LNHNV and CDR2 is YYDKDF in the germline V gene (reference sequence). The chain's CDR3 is CATRSHNRPIRVDEQFF. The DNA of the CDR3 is TGTGCCACCAGAAGTCACAACCGACCAATCAGGGTCGATGAGCAGTTCTTC. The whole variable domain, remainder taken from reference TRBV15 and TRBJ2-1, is DAMVIQNPRYQVTQFGKPVTLSCSQTLNHNVMYWYQQKSSQAPKLLFHYYDKDFNNEADTPDNFQSRRPNTSFCFLDIRSPGLGDTAMYLCATRSHNRPIRVDEQFFGPGTRLTVL.

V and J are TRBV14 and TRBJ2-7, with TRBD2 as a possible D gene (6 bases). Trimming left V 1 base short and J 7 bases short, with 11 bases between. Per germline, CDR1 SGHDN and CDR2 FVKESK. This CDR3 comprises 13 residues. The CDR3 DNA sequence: TGTGCCAGCAGCCAAGGTGGGACTGGGGAGCAGTACTTC. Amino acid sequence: CASSQGGTGEQYF.